The present T cell receptor beta chain was sequenced within a study of T cell changes during pregnancy in multiple sclerosis. Profiling relied on immunoSEQ multiplex PCR, and the TCRdb table lists in-frame clones only, not all of them. Among approximately 71,000 clones listed, approximately 92% were seen once. With 2 bases removed from V and 8 bases from J, the gap between germline ends came to 15 bases. The V gene's germline CDR1 is MNHEY and CDR2 SVGAGI. This CDR3 contains 14 residues. The chain links TRBV6-5 to TRBJ1-2, with D possibly matching TRBD1 (6 bases). This TCR was sampled from a female donor with multiple sclerosis, enrolled in a pregnancy study. The sample in question was peripheral blood, obtained in the third trimester of pregnancy. CDR3 DNA: TGTGCCAGCAGTTACGCGAACAGGGAAAGGGGCTACACCTTC. It is translated as CASSYANRERGYTF.